This TCR beta chain was obtained from a study of blood T cell repertoires in COVID-19. The wider study: Samples came from the United States, Italy and Spain, spanning acute and convalescent COVID-19. PBMCs, B-cell-depleted T cells, or T cells provided the cDNA or gDNA that made up the material.

As originally analysed: Nucleated cell number was recorded as an estimate derived from reference gene primer amplification. Sequenced by immunoSEQ multiplex PCR; TCRdb stores in-frame clones only, minus some. The DNA gave D and trimming, while V, J and clone size come from that table. The sample contains roughly 120,000 clones, roughly 85% of which appear only once. This CDR3 has 15 residues. Unmatched junction bases numbered 8, after V lost 3 bases and J lost 4 bases. The germline V gene has CDR1 SGHTS and CDR2 YDEGEE. Material for sequencing was peripheral blood. This receptor was taken from an older woman with acute or convalescent COVID-19. The V and J genes are TRBV5-8 and TRBJ2-5; TRBD1 aligns across 8 bases. The CDR3 DNA sequence: TGTGCCAGCAGCTCGACCCTCAGGGGGCGAGAGACCCAGTACTTC. Protein sequence: CASSSTLRGRETQYF.